This T cell receptor beta chain was sequenced in a study of response to subunit inactivated influenza vaccine. TCRdb re-derived calls from the RT-PCR reads in MiXCR, one entry per CDR3 protein. The sample yields over 400,000 distinct CDR3 sequences, over 10% seen once. V dropped 3 bases and J dropped 4 bases, with 16 bases sitting between them. CDR3 length: 16 amino acids. Germline lookup yields CDR1 DFQATT and CDR2 SNEGSKA (reference sequence). This clonotype appeared a few times. The chain links TRBV20-1 to TRBJ1-6; unclear D gene. The input for sequencing was PBMCs from blood, taken 45 days after vaccination. This TCR was recovered from a man aged 50-59 years who received an inactivated influenza vaccine. CDR3: CSASGEATLYNSPLHF. The CDR3 DNA reads TGCAGTGCTAGCGGGGAAGCGACCTTGTATAATTCACCCCTCCACTTT.